A single T cell receptor beta chain is shown here with its context. This clonotype occurred many times. Its antigen is currently not known. The sample holds no much larger clone one base away, and base qualities are not on file. This sample was taken from a study of CD8 T cells in ankylosing spondylitis listed by TCRdb under 2017. Context from the whole study: To find TCR variants linked to disease, the study profiled T cell receptor beta repertoires in ankylosing spondylitis patients and healthy donors. Peripheral blood was sampled, and synovial fluid was also collected from ankylosing spondylitis patients. In total, the full study cohort was made up of about 110 healthy donors and 25 ankylosing spondylitis patients. On the study overall, not on this receptor specifically: Some motif variants had previously been reported in the synovial fluid and blood of reactive arthritis patients, which suggests shared mechanisms of disease initiation. A TCR beta motif of eight highly homologous amino acid variants appeared characteristic of blood from ankylosing spondylitis patients. A CD8+ phenotype was shown by the disease-linked clones, which were found at relatively low frequencies in peripheral blood. According to the report, matched synovial fluid samples from ankylosing spondylitis patients were significantly enriched for the disease-linked clones.

Cut back by 3 bases and 0 bases, the V and J ends lie 4 bases apart. For CDR1 and CDR2, the germline V gene (reference sequence) lists DFQATT and SNEGSKA. The CDR3 starts with the cysteine, ends with the phenylalanine, and has 12 residues. Just CDR3 DNA is preserved here, 36 bases in frame from base 1. Sequencer: Illumina HiSeq 2500. Quantitative 5'-RACE with molecular barcodes was the method used to prepare the TCR beta libraries. Per the source publication's procedure: Disease-linked TCR variants were identified with a new computational method built on a probabilistic model of VDJ rearrangement. TCRdb reran the public reads through fastp at Q25 and MiXCR, keeping productive beta chains. Records with the same CDR3 protein are collapsed into one entry carrying the most frequent genes and DNA. V and J calls and clone size were set by TCRdb, not the authors. The sample table shows 200,000 to 250,000 distinct CDR3 sequences, and about 11% are seen once. The ten largest make up approximately 20% of the sample.

The TCR sequence derives from a male donor with ankylosing spondylitis or in good health (not recorded which). Sample: blood, either unsorted or a sorted T cell fraction (not recorded which). The chain joins TRBV20-1 to TRBJ2-3, with the D gene not confidently named. The DNA sequence is TGCAGTGCTAGGGAGAGCACAGATACGCAGTATTTT. The resulting protein is CSARESTDTQYF.